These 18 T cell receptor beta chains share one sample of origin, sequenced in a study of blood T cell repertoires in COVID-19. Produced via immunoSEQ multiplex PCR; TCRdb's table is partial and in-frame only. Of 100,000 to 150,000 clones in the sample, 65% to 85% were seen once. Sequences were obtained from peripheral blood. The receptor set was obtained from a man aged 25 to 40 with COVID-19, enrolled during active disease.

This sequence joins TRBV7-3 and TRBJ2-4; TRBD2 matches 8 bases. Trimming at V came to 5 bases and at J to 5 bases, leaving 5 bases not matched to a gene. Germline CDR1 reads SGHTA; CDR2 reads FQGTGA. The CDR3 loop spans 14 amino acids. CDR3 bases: TGTGCCAGCAGCGATCGGGGGGGCGAAAACATTCAGTACTTC. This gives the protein CASSDRGGENIQYF.

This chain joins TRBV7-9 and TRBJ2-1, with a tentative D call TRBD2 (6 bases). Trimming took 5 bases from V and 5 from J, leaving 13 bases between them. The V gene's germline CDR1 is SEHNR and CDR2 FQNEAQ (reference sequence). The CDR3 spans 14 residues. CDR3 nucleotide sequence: TGTGCCAGCAGCCTCGGGACTGGTAACAATGAGCAGTTCTTC. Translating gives CASSLGTGNNEQFF.

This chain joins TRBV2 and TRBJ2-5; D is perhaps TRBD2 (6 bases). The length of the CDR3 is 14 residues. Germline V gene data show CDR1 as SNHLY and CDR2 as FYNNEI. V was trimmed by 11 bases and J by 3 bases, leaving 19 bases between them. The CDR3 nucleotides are TGTGCCGGGCGGGGAGGTAGGGGTGAAGAGACCCAGTACTTC. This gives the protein CAGRGGRGEETQYF.

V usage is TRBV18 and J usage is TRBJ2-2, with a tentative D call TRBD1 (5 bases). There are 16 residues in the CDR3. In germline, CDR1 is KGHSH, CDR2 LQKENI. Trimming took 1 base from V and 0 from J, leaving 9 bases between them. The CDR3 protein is CASSPQGPSNTGELFF. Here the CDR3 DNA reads TGTGCCAGCTCACCACAGGGGCCTTCGAACACCGGGGAGCTGTTTTTT. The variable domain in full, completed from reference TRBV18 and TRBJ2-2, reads NAGVMQNPRHLVRRRGQEARLRCSPMKGHSHVYWYRQLPEEGLKFMVYLQKENIIDESGMPKERFSAEFPKEGPSILRIQQVVRGDSAAYFCASSPQGPSNTGELFFGEGSRLTVL.

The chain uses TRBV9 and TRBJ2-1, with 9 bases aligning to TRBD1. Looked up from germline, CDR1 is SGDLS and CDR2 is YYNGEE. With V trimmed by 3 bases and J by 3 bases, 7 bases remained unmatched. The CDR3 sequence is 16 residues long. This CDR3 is CASSATGTGSYNEQFF. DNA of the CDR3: TGTGCCAGCAGCGCGACCGGGACAGGGAGCTACAATGAGCAGTTCTTC. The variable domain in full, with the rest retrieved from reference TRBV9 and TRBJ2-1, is DSGVTQTPKHLITATGQRVTLRCSPRSGDLSVYWYQQSLDQGLQFLIQYYNGEERAKGNILERFSAQQFPDLHSELNLSSLELGDSALYFCASSATGTGSYNEQFFGPGTRLTVL.

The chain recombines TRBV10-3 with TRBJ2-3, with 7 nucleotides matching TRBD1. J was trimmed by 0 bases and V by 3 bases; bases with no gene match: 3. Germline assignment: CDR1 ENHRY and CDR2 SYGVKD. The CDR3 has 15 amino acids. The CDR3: CAISDPGQSTDTQYF. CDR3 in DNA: TGTGCCATCAGTGACCCGGGACAGAGCACAGATACGCAGTATTTT.

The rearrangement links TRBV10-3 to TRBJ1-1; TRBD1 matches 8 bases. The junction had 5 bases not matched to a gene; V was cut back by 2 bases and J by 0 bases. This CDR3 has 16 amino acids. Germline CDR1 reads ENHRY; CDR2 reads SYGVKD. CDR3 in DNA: TGTGCCATCAGTGAGACGTTACAGGGGGTGAACACTGAAGCTTTCTTT. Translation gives CAISETLQGVNTEAFF.

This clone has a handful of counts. CDR3 nucleotides: TGTGCCAGCAGTGGATACAGGTTATATTCACCCCTCCACTTT. This codes for CASSGYRLYSPLHF. This chain uses TRBV27 with TRBJ1-6; tentatively, D is TRBD1 (5 bases). From germline, CDR1 is MNHEY and CDR2 SMNVEV (reference sequence). The CDR3 extends over 14 amino acids. The V gene lost 5 bases and the J gene lost 8 bases, with 13 bases spanning the gap.

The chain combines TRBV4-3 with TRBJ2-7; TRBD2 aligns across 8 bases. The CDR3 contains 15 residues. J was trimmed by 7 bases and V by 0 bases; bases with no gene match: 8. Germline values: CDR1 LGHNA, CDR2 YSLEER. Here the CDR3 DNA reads TGCGCCAGCAGCCAAGATTCAGCGGGGGCAAGTGAGCAGTACTTC. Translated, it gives CASSQDSAGASEQYF.

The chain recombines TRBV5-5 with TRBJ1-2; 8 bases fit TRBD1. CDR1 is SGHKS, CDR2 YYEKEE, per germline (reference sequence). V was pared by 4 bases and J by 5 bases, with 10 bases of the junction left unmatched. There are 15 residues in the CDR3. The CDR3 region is CASSLDPTGGYGYTF. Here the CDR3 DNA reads TGTGCCAGCAGCCTCGACCCTACAGGGGGGTATGGCTACACCTTC.

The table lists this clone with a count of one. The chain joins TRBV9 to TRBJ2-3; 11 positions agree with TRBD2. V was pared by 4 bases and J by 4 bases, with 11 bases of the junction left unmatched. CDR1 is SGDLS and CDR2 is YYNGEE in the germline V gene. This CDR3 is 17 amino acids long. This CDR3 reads CASSPSGNSGGADTQYF. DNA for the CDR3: TGTGCCAGCAGCCCTTCAGGGAATAGCGGGGGGGCAGATACGCAGTATTTT.

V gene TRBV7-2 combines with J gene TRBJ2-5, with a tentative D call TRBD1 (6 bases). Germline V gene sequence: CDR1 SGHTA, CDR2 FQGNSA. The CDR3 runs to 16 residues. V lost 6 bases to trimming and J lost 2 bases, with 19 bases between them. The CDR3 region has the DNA TGTGCCAGCAGTTTGGGGGACCGGACAGTTCAAGAGACCCAGTACTTC. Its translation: CASSLGDRTVQETQYF.

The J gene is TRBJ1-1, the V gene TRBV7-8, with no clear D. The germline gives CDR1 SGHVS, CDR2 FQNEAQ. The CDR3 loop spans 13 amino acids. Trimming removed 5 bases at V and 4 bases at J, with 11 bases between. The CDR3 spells CASSPEVFTEAFF. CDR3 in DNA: TGTGCCAGCAGCCCGGAGGTCTTCACTGAAGCTTTCTTT.

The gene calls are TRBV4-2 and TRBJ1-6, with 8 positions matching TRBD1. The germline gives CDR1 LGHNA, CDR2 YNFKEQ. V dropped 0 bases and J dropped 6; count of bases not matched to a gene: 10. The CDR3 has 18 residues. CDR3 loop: CASSQDGAGGASNSPLHF. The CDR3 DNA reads TGTGCCAGCAGCCAAGATGGGGCAGGGGGCGCTTCTAATTCACCCCTCCACTTT.

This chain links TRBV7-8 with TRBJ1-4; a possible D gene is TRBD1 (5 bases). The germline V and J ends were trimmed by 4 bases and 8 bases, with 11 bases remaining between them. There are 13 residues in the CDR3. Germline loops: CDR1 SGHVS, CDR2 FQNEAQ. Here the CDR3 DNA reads TGTGCCAGCAGCTCAGGGATGAGGGAAAAACTGTTTTTT. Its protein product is CASSSGMREKLFF.

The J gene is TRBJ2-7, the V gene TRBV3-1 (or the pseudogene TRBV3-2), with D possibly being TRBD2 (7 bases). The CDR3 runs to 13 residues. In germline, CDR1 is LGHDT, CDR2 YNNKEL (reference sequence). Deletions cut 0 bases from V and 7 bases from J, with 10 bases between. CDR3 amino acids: CASSQEGRGEQYF. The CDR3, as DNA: TGTGCCAGCAGCCAAGAAGGGAGGGGGGAGCAGTACTTC.

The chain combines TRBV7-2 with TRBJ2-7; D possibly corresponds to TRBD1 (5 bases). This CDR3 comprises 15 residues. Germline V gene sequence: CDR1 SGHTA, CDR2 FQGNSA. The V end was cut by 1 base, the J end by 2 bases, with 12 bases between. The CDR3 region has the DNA TGTGCCAGCAGCTTAGATCGGACATCAACCTACGAGCAGTACTTC. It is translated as CASSLDRTSTYEQYF.

In nucleotides, the CDR3 is TGTGCCAGCAGCACTTTACAGGCTCAAGAGACCCAGTACTTC. Protein: CASSTLQAQETQYF. The J gene is TRBJ2-5, the V gene TRBV7-2, with D tentatively TRBD1 (5 bases). The CDR3 is made up of 14 amino acids. The germline CDR1 and CDR2 sequences are SGHTA and FQGNSA. V shed 5 bases and J shed 2 bases, with 12 bases lying between them. Full variable domain (outside the CDR3, taken from reference TRBV7-2 and TRBJ2-5): GAGVSQSPSNKVTEKGKDVELRCDPISGHTALYWYRQSLGQGLEFLIYFQGNSAPDKSGLPSDRFSAERTGGSVSTLTIQRTQQEDSAVYLCASSTLQAQETQYFGPGTRLLVL.